This T cell receptor (beta chain) was found in a study of CD8 T cells in ankylosing spondylitis (dated by TCRdb to the late 2010s). Background on the whole study: To find TCR variants linked to disease, the study profiled T cell receptor beta repertoires in ankylosing spondylitis patients and healthy donors. The full study cohort comprised around 25 ankylosing spondylitis patients and 85 to 120 healthy donors. Peripheral blood samples were taken, and synovial fluid was additionally collected from ankylosing spondylitis patients. What the research found in general, with its limitations: The disease-linked clones were reported to be significantly enriched in matched synovial fluid samples from ankylosing spondylitis patients. Blood from ankylosing spondylitis patients appeared to be characterized by a TCR beta motif composed of 7 to 9 highly homologous amino acid variants. The disease-linked clones had a CD8+ phenotype and were found at relatively low frequencies in peripheral blood. Some of the motif variants had been reported before in the synovial fluid and blood of reactive arthritis patients, a finding that suggests common disease-initiation mechanisms.

Only a few counts were recorded for this clonotype. What this receptor recognizes is not known. No much larger clonotype is one base removed from it; base qualities were not supplied. This sample was sequenced with an Illumina HiSeq 2500. Quantitative 5'-RACE with molecular barcodes was used to prepare TCR beta libraries. The paper's processing steps were these. Disease-linked TCR variants were identified with a new computational method built on a probabilistic model of VDJ rearrangement. The raw public reads went through TCRdb reprocessing: fastp at Q25, MiXCR clone calling, in-frame beta chains kept. When rows share a CDR3 protein, they turn into one entry using the most common DNA and genes. What appears here as the V and J calls and clone size reflects TCRdb's work, not the paper's. The sample contains over 600,000 distinct CDR3 sequences, around 20% of them found a single time. The ten largest clones capture 19% of the sample.

The source material was blood, either unsorted or a sorted T cell fraction (not recorded which). This TCR was sampled from a male donor with ankylosing spondylitis.

This receptor carries the CDR3 CASSPAGLAGGDTQYF. The DNA reads as follows: TGCGCCAGCAGCCCTGCAGGACTAGCGGGGGGAGATACGCAGTATTTT. The chain joins TRBV5-1 to TRBJ2-3, and TRBD2 matches 14 of the central bases. Taken from the germline V gene, the CDR1 and CDR2 loops are SGHRS and YFSETQ. V lost 4 bases and J lost 5 bases, and the count of bases not matched to a germline gene is 6. The cysteine opens and the phenylalanine closes a CDR3 of 16 amino acids. The CDR3 DNA has 48 bases and is translated from base 1.